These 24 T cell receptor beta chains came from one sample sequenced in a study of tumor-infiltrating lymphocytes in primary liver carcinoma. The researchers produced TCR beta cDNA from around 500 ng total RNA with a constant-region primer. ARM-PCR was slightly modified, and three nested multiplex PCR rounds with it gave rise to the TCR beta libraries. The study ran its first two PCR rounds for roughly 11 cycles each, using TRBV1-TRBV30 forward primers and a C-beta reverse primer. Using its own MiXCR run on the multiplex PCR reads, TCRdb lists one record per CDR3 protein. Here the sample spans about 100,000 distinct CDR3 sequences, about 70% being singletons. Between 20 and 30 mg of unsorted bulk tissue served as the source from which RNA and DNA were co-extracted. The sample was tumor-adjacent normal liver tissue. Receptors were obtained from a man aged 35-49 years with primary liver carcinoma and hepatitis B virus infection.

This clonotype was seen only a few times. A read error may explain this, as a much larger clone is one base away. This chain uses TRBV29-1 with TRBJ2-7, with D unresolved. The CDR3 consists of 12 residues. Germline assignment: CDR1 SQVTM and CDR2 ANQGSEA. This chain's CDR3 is CSASVDSYERYF. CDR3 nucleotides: TGCAGCGCGTCAGTTGATTCCTACGAGCGGTACTTC.

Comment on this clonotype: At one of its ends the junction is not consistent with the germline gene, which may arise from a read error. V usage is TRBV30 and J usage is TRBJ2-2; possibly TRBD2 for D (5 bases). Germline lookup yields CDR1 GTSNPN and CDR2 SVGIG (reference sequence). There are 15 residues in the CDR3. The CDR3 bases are TGTGCCTGGAGTTCCGGGAAGCATATCACCGTGGAGCTGTTTTTT. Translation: CAWSSGKHITVELFF.

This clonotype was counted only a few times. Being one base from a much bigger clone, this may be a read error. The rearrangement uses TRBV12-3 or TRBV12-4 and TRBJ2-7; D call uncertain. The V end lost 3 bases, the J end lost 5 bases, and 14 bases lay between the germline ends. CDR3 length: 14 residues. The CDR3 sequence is CASSFDRSGDEQYF. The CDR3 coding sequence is TGTGCCAGCAGTTTCGATCGGAGTGGCGACGAGCAGTACTTC.

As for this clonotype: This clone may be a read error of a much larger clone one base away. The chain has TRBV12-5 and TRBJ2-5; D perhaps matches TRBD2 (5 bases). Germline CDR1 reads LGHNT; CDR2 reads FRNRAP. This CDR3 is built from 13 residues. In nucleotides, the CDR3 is TGTGCTAGTCGTTTGGAAGCGGTTGAGACCCAGTACTTC. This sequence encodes CASRLEAVETQYF.

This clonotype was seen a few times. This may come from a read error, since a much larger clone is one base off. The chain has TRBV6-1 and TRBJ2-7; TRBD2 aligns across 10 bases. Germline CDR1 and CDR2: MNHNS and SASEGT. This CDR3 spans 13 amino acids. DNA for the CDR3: TGTGCCGGCAGCCTGGGACTAGCGAACGAGCAGTACTTC. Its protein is CAGSLGLANEQYF.

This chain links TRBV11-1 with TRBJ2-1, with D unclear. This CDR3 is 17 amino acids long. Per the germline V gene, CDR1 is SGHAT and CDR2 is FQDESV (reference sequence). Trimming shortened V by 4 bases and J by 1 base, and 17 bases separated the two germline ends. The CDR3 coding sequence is TGTGCCAGCAGCTCCAGCTTGGATAGACTGTCCTACAATGAGCAGTTCTTC. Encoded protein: CASSSSLDRLSYNEQFF. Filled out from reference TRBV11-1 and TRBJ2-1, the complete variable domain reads EAEVAQSPRYKITEKSQAVAFWCDPISGHATLYWYRQILGQGPELLVQFQDESVVDDSQLPKDRFSAERLKGVDSTLKIQPAELGDSAMYLCASSSSLDRLSYNEQFFGPGTRLTVL.

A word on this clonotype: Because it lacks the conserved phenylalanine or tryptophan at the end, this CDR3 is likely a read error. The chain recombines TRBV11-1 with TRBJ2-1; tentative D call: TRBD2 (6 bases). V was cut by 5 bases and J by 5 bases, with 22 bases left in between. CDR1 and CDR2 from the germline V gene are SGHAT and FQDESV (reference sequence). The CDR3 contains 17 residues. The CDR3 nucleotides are TGTGCCAGCAGCCTGGGATTAGCGGAAGAAGTTGACAATGAGCAGTTCTTA. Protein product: CASSLGLAEEVDNEQFL.

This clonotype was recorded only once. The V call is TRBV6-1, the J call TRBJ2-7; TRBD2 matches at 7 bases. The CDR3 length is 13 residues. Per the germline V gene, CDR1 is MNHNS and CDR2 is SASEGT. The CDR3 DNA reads TGTGTCGGCTCGGGATCTAGCGGATACGAGCAGTACTTC. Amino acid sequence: CVGSGSSGYEQYF.

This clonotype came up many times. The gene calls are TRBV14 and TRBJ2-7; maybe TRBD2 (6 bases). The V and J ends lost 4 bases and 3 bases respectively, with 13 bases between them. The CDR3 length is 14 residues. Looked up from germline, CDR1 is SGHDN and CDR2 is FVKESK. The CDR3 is CASSRRGEGYEQYF. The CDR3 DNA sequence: TGTGCCAGCAGCCGGCGGGGAGAGGGCTACGAGCAGTACTTC.

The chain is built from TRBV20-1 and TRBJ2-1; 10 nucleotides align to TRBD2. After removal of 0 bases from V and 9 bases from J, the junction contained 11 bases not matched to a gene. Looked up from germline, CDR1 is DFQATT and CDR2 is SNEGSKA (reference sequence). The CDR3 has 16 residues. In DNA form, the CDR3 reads TGCAGTGCTAGAGATAGGAGGGCTAGCGGGAGATCTGAGCAGTTCTTC. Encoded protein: CSARDRRASGRSEQFF.

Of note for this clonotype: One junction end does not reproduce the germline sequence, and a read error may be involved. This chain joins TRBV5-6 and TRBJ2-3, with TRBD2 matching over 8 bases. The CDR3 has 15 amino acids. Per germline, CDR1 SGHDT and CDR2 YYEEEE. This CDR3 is CASSLAGGPTDKQYF. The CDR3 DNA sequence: TGTGCCAGCAGTTTGGCGGGAGGACCCACAGATAAGCAGTATTTT.

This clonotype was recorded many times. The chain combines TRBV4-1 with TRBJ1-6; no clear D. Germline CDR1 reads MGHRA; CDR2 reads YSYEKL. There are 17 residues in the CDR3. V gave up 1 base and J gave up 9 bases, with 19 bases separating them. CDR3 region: CASSQVKAGQKRSPLHF. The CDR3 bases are TGCGCCAGCAGCCAAGTTAAAGCTGGGCAGAAGCGTTCACCCCTCCACTTT.

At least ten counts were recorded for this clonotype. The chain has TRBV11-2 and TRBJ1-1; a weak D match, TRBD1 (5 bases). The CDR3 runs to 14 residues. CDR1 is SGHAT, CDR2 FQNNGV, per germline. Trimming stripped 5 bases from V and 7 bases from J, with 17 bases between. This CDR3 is CASSPGANPYEAFF. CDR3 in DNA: TGTGCCAGCAGCCCCGGGGCAAACCCCTATGAAGCTTTCTTT.

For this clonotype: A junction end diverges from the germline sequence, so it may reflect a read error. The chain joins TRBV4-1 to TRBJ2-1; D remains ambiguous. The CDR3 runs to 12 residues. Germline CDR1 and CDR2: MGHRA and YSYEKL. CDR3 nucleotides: TGCACCAGCAGCCAAGGTAACAATGAGCAGTTCTTC. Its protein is CTSSQGNNEQFF.

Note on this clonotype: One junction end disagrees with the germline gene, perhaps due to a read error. The CDR3 is CASSQEWLAGGTYNEQFF. The DNA of the CDR3 is TGTGCCAGCAGCCAAGAGTGGTTGGCGGGAGGCACCTACAATGAGCAGTTCTTC. The chain combines TRBV4-1 with TRBJ2-1; 8 bases are shared with TRBD2. Germline assignment: CDR1 MGHRA and CDR2 YSYEKL. The CDR3 is made up of 18 amino acids.

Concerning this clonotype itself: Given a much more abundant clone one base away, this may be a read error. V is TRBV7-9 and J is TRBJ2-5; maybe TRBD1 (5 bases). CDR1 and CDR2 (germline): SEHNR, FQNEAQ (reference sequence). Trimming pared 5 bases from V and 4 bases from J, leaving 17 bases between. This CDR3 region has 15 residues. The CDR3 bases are TGTGCCAGCAGCCCTCGCCAGGGTTGTAGAGAGACCCAGTACTTC. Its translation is CASSPRQGCRETQYF. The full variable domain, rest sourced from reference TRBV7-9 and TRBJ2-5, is DTGVSQNPRHKITKRGQNVTFRCDPISEHNRLYWYRQTLGQGPEFLTYFQNEAQLEKSRLLSDRFSAERPKGSFSTLEIQRTEQGDSAMYLCASSPRQGCRETQYFGPGTRLLVL.

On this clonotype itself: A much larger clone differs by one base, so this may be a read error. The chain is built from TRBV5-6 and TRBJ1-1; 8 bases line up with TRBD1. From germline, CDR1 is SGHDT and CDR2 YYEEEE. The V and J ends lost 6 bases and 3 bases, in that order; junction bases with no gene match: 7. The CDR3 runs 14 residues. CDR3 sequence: CASNTDRGDTEAFF. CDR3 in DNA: TGTGCCAGCAATACAGACAGGGGAGACACTGAAGCTTTCTTT.

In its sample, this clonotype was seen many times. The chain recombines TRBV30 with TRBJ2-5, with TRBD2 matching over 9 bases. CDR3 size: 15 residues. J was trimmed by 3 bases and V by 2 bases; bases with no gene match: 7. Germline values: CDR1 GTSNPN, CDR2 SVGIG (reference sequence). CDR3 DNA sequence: TGTGCCTGGAGTCAAAGAGCTAGCGGGAAAGAGACCCAGTACTTC. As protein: CAWSQRASGKETQYF. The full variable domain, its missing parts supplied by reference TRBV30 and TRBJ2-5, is SQTIHQWPATLVQPVGSPLSLECTVEGTSNPNLYWYRQAAGRGLQLLFYSVGIGQISSEVPQNLSASRPQDRQFILSSKKLLLSDSGFYLCAWSQRASGKETQYFGPGTRLLVL.

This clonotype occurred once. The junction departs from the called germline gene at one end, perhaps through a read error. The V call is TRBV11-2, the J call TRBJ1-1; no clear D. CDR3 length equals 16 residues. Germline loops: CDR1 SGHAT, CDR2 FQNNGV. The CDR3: CASRLVRPRMKTEAFF. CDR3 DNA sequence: TGTGCCAGCAGATTAGTACGACCCCGGATGAAGACTGAAGCTTTCTTT.

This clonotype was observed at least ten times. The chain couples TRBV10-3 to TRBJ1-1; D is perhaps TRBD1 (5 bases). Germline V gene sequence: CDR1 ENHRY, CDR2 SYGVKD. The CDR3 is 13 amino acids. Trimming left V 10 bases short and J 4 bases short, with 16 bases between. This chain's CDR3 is CATFRDWGTEAFF. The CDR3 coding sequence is TGTGCCACATTCCGGGACTGGGGCACTGAAGCTTTCTTT.

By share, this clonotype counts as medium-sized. The CDR3 protein is CASRFPENTEAFF. The CDR3 nucleotides are TGTGCCAGCAGATTCCCGGAGAACACTGAAGCTTTCTTT. This chain connects TRBV11-2 to TRBJ1-1; no clear D gene. The CDR3 consists of 13 residues. The V gene's germline CDR1 is SGHAT and CDR2 FQNNGV. The V end lost 6 bases, the J end lost 1 base, and 9 bases lay between the germline ends.

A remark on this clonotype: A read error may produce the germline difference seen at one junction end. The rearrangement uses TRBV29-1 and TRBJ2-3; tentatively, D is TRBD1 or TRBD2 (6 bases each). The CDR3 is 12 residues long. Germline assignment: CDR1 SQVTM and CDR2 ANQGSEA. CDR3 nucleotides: TGTATCGTTGAGGGGGGCTCAGATACGCAGTGTTTT. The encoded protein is CIVEGGSDTQCF.

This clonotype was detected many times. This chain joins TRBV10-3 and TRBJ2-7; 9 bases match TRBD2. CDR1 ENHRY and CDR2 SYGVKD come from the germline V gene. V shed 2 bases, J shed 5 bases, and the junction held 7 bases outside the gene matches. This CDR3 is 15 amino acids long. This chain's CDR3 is CAISEAGGEFNEQYF. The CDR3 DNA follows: TGTGCCATCAGTGAGGCGGGAGGGGAGTTTAACGAGCAGTACTTC.

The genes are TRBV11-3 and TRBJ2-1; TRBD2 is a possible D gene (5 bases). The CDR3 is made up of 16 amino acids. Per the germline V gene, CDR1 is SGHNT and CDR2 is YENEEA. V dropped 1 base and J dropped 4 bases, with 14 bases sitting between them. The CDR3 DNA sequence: TGTGCCAGCAGCTTAGGCGAAGGACTTACTTACAATGAGCAGTTCTTC. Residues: CASSLGEGLTYNEQFF.